The subject of this entry is one T cell receptor beta chain. Its specificity is unknown. Both 60 Vbeta primers and 13 Jbeta primers went into the PCR. Assay used: immunoSEQ multiplex PCR; TCRdb lists only in-frame clones, some missing. The sample records 150,000 to 200,000 clones, about 81% being singletons. The sample is drawn from a study of cytomegalovirus exposure and HLA in healthy donors. Study-wide points: Donors were assumed by presence/absence analyses to have roughly uniform sequencing depth.

Despite likely unrecorded immune exposures, the donors were nominally healthy at the time of sampling. V dropped 8 bases and J dropped 5 bases, with 12 bases sitting between them. This CDR3 is 13 amino acids long. The V gene's germline CDR1 is MDHEN and CDR2 SYDVKM. The sequencing input was PBMCs. This chain joins TRBV28 and TRBJ2-2, with a tentative D call TRBD1 (5 bases). This clonotype was sampled from a woman in her late teens or twenties in good health and CMV-seronegative. In nucleotides, the CDR3 is TGTGCCAGCCTGACAGAAGGAACCGGGGAGCTGTTTTTT. This encodes CASLTEGTGELFF.